Below are 25 T cell receptor beta chains sequenced from a single sample in a study of PD-1 blockade in classical Hodgkin lymphoma. Every one of the patients relapsed after autologous stem cell transplantation (brentuximab vedotin exposure was variable). TCRdb keeps only in-frame clones here, not all; method: immunoSEQ multiplex PCR. The data hold roughly 50,000 clones, with over 75% observed a single time. The sample consisted of peripheral blood mononuclear cells (PBMCs), taken at baseline. These receptors all stem from a human donor with classical Hodgkin lymphoma.

A few counts support this clone. The chain links TRBV11-1 to TRBJ1-1, with no clear D. V was pared by 3 bases and J by 1 base, with 6 bases between. This CDR3 spans 13 amino acids. CDR1 and CDR2 (germline): SGHAT, FQDESV (reference sequence). The CDR3 region is CASSFNGNTEAFF. CDR3 nucleotides: TGTGCCAGCAGCTTTAACGGGAACACTGAAGCTTTCTTT.

The chain has TRBV4-3 and TRBJ1-3, with unresolved D. The germline V and J ends were trimmed by 0 bases and 3 bases, with 12 bases remaining between them. CDR1 and CDR2 (germline): LGHNA, YSLEER. The CDR3 covers 16 residues. In DNA form, the CDR3 reads TGCGCCAGCAGCCAAGATCCCGGAGAGTATGGAAACACCATATATTTT. Translating it yields CASSQDPGEYGNTIYF.

The CDR3 loop reads CASSFQGRGDTQYF. CDR3 bases: TGTGCCAGCAGCTTCCAGGGTCGTGGAGATACGCAGTATTTT. The chain employs TRBV7-8 and TRBJ2-3, with D tentatively TRBD1 (5 bases). This CDR3 comprises 14 residues. CDR1 SGHVS and CDR2 FQNEAQ come from the germline V gene. V was clipped by 3 bases and J by 5 bases, with 12 bases between them.

In its sample, this clone ranks as medium-sized. This chain links TRBV4-3 with TRBJ1-3; D remains unclear. The CDR3 loop spans 19 amino acids. The V end was cut by 0 bases, the J end by 4 bases, with 22 bases between. Germline V gene sequence: CDR1 LGHNA, CDR2 YSLEER. The DNA for the CDR3 is TGCGCCAGCAGCCAAGACCGTCGGAGGGTTTTCGGTTCCGGAAACACCATATATTTT. Translation: CASSQDRRRVFGSGNTIYF.

The V and J genes are TRBV19 and TRBJ2-7; 8 bases match TRBD2. V dropped 5 bases and J dropped 4; count of bases not matched to a gene: 13. Germline V CDR1 and CDR2: LNHDA, SQIVND (reference sequence). This CDR3 contains 16 residues. The CDR3 reads CASSSTVSGTWYEQYF. The CDR3 DNA is TGTGCCAGTAGTTCCACCGTTAGCGGGACGTGGTACGAGCAGTACTTC.

CDR3 sequence (DNA): TGTGCCAGCAGCCTGGAGGTGATCTCCTCCTACAATGAGCAGTTCTTC. Protein sequence: CASSLEVISSYNEQFF. The chain has TRBV14 and TRBJ2-1, with a tentative D call TRBD2 (5 bases). Germline-derived CDR1 and CDR2 are SGHDN and FVKESK. V lost 4 bases and J lost 0, with 13 bases in between. The CDR3 has 16 residues.

This clone was picked up one time. The V call is TRBV6-5, the J call TRBJ2-5; D may be TRBD1 (6 bases). Trimming took off 2 bases at V and 5 bases at J, with 12 bases between the two ends. Germline loops: CDR1 MNHEY, CDR2 SVGAGI. The CDR3 has 14 residues. CDR3 nucleotide sequence: TGTGCCAGCAGTTACCTACAGGGCACGGAGACCCAGTACTTC. It translates to CASSYLQGTETQYF.

The rearrangement links TRBV10-3 to TRBJ2-3; no reliable D call. The CDR3 has 12 amino acids. From germline, CDR1 is ENHRY and CDR2 SYGVKD. V was pared by 2 bases and J by 5 bases, with 5 bases between. The CDR3 loop is CAISEQIDTQYF. DNA for the CDR3: TGTGCCATCAGTGAGCAGATAGATACGCAGTATTTT.

This chain uses TRBV4-2 with TRBJ2-1, with TRBD2 matching 7 bases. CDR3 size: 17 residues. V gave up 1 base and J gave up 5 bases; unmatched junction bases: 11. The germline V gene has CDR1 LGHNA and CDR2 YNFKEQ. The CDR3 region is CASSQGVAGELDNEQFF. In DNA form, the CDR3 reads TGTGCCAGCAGCCAAGGGGTAGCGGGTGAACTCGACAATGAGCAGTTCTTC.

The CDR3 sequence: CASRGSGTGDGYTF. As DNA, the CDR3 is TGTGCCAGCAGAGGTTCCGGGACGGGCGATGGCTACACCTTC. The gene calls are TRBV28 and TRBJ1-2; D might be TRBD1 (5 bases). V was cut by 6 bases and J by 6 bases, with 17 bases left in between. Germline assignment: CDR1 MDHEN and CDR2 SYDVKM. The CDR3 is 14 amino acids.

The gene calls are TRBV2 and TRBJ1-5; TRBD1 matches at 11 bases. This CDR3 spans 15 amino acids. V was pared by 1 base and J by 9 bases, with 5 bases of the junction left unmatched. CDR1 is SNHLY, CDR2 FYNNEI, per germline. CDR3 nucleotide sequence: TGTGCCAGCAGTGAAGAGGACAGGGGGCGAGGGCCCCAGCATTTT. Amino acid sequence: CASSEEDRGRGPQHF.

Only a few counts were recorded for this clone. The V gene is TRBV6-1, the J gene TRBJ2-7; TRBD1 agrees at 11 bases. The CDR3 has 13 amino acids. Germline-derived CDR1 and CDR2 are MNHNS and SASEGT. Trimming removed 6 bases from V and 2 bases from J; junction bases left unmatched: 0. CDR3 DNA sequence: TGTGCCAGCAGGGGACAGGGGGCCTACGAGCAGTACGTC. It yields the protein CASRGQGAYEQYV.

The V call is TRBV5-6, the J call TRBJ2-7; D ambiguous. Germline CDR1 and CDR2: SGHDT and YYEEEE. V was pared by 1 base and J by 1 base, with 9 bases between. There are 14 residues in the CDR3. The CDR3 is CASSLNGESYEQYF. CDR3 DNA sequence: TGTGCCAGCAGCTTGAATGGGGAATCCTACGAGCAGTACTTC.

V is TRBV18 and J is TRBJ1-5, with D hard to call. V was shortened by 4 bases and J by 2 bases, with 9 bases between the two germline ends. Germline-derived CDR1 and CDR2 are KGHSH and LQKENI. The CDR3 runs 14 residues. In DNA form, the CDR3 reads TGTGCCAGCTCACAGGGATGGGGCAATCAGCCCCAGCATTTT. Translating it yields CASSQGWGNQPQHF. Based on the CDR3 plus reference TRBV18 and TRBJ1-5, the full variable domain is NAGVMQNPRHLVRRRGQEARLRCSPMKGHSHVYWYRQLPEEGLKFMVYLQKENIIDESGMPKERFSAEFPKEGPSILRIQQVVRGDSAAYFCASSQGWGNQPQHFGDGTRLSIL.

The rearrangement links TRBV5-1 to TRBJ2-1; 11 bases fit TRBD2. There are 15 residues in the CDR3. Germline V gene data show CDR1 as SGHRS and CDR2 as YFSETQ. J gave up 3 bases and V 2 bases, and 1 base lay outside the gene matches. CDR3 amino acids: CASSLTSGGYNEQFF. As DNA, the CDR3 is TGCGCCAGCAGCTTAACTAGCGGGGGCTACAATGAGCAGTTCTTC.

Written as DNA, the CDR3 is TGCGCCAGCAGTTACTCTAGCGGTTCTAGCACAGATACGCAGTATTTT. Its protein is CASSYSSGSSTDTQYF. J is TRBJ2-3 and V is TRBV4-3, with TRBD2 matching 7 bases. CDR3 length: 16 amino acids. Losses at the gene ends were 6 bases for V and 0 bases for J; bases not matched to a gene: 9. Germline loops: CDR1 LGHNA, CDR2 YSLEER.

The V gene is TRBV4-3, the J gene TRBJ2-2; tentatively, D is TRBD1 or TRBD2 (6 bases each). CDR3 size: 14 residues. V lost 11 bases and J lost 2, with 15 bases in between. CDR1 and CDR2 (germline): LGHNA, YSLEER. The CDR3, as DNA: TGCGCCGGGCGGGGACAAATAAACACCGGGGAGCTGTTTTTT. It yields the protein CAGRGQINTGELFF.

CDR3 sequence (DNA): TGTGCCAGTAGTTCGATAGCGGGATTTGATGAGCAGTTCTTC. It encodes CASSSIAGFDEQFF. The gene calls are TRBV19 and TRBJ2-1; TRBD2 aligns across 8 bases. V shed 5 bases, J shed 8 bases, and the junction held 8 bases outside the gene matches. This CDR3 is 14 amino acids long. The germline gives CDR1 LNHDA, CDR2 SQIVND (reference sequence). Looking up the rest from reference TRBV19 and TRBJ2-1 gives the full variable domain: DGGITQSPKYLFRKEGQNVTLSCEQNLNHDAMYWYRQDPGQGLRLIYYSQIVNDFQKGDIAEGYSVSREKKESFPLTVTSAQKNPTAFYLCASSSIAGFDEQFFGPGTRLTVL.

By share, this clone counts as large. The chain employs TRBV6-5 and TRBJ2-7, with D maybe TRBD1 (6 bases). Trimming took off 8 bases at V and 5 bases at J, with 13 bases between the two ends. This CDR3 has 12 residues. CDR1 is MNHEY and CDR2 is SVGAGI in the germline V gene. The CDR3 sequence: CASGGWGNEQYF. CDR3 in DNA: TGTGCCAGCGGGGGCTGGGGGAACGAGCAGTACTTC.

The chain combines TRBV6-5 with TRBJ1-2; TRBD1 is a possible D gene (5 bases). The V end was cut by 4 bases, the J end by 4 bases, with 13 bases between. The CDR3 is 14 residues long. Per germline, CDR1 MNHEY and CDR2 SVGAGI. The CDR3 region is CASSLGEGSYGYTF. The CDR3 region has the DNA TGTGCCAGCAGTTTAGGGGAAGGAAGCTATGGCTACACCTTC.

This rearrangement joins TRBV23-1 to TRBJ2-7; tentative D call: TRBD1 (6 bases). TRBV23-1 is given ORF status, its function remaining uncertain. V was clipped by 0 bases and J by 4 bases, with 22 bases between them. This CDR3 is 18 amino acids long. The CDR3 nucleotides are TGCGCCAGCAGTCAATCCGCAACAGGGCCCGGGGCCACTTACGAGCAGTACGTC. It translates to CASSQSATGPGATYEQYV.

The table lists this clone with a count of one. This chain joins TRBV10-3 and TRBJ1-5, with a weak D call TRBD1 (5 bases). The V and J ends lost 5 bases and 5 bases respectively, with 13 bases between them. The CDR3 has 14 residues. From germline, CDR1 is ENHRY and CDR2 SYGVKD. The CDR3 DNA reads as TGTGCCATCAGTTCGACAGATAGGGATCAGCCCCAGCATTTT. The encoded protein is CAISSTDRDQPQHF.

V usage is TRBV7-9 and J usage is TRBJ2-1; 13 bases align to TRBD2. Germline CDR1 and CDR2: SEHNR and FQNEAQ (reference sequence). The CDR3 extends over 14 amino acids. V trimming: 6 bases; J trimming: 4 bases; junction bases outside the gene matches: 0. CDR3 in amino acids: CASRLAGGYNEQFF. The DNA of the CDR3 is TGTGCCAGCAGACTAGCGGGAGGGTACAATGAGCAGTTCTTC.

The J gene is TRBJ2-2, the V gene TRBV5-1; no clear D gene. The CDR3 runs 14 residues. V was shortened by 0 bases and J by 5 bases, with 8 bases between the two germline ends. Germline assignment: CDR1 SGHRS and CDR2 YFSETQ. The chain's CDR3 is CASSLDTRTGELFF. CDR3 DNA: TGCGCCAGCAGCTTGGATACCCGAACCGGGGAGCTGTTTTTT.

This clone was detected a few times. V is TRBV9 and J is TRBJ2-7; 7 positions match TRBD2. Germline V lookup: CDR1 SGDLS, CDR2 YYNGEE. The CDR3 is 17 amino acids. With 6 bases clipped from V and 0 bases from J, the junction kept 15 bases outside the gene matches. The DNA for the CDR3 is TGTGCCAGCACCCGTCAGCAAGCGGGATGGGTCTCCTACGAGCAGTACGTC. It encodes CASTRQQAGWVSYEQYV.